Listed here is a single T cell receptor beta chain. The source of the sample is a study of cytomegalovirus exposure and HLA in healthy donors. Looked up from germline, CDR1 is MNHEY and CDR2 is SVGAGI. V gave up 11 bases and J gave up 14 bases; unmatched junction bases: 12. CDR3 length: 12 amino acids. Researchers ran the PCR with 60 Vbeta and 13 Jbeta primers. Data came from immunoSEQ multiplex PCR; TCRdb stores just in-frame clones and leaves some out. Altogether approximately 100,000 clones are present, over 70% being singletons, with the ten largest covering approximately 4.4%. The clonotype originates from a middle-aged woman in good health and CMV-seronegative. The sequencing sample was made of PBMCs. The chain uses TRBV6-5 and TRBJ1-6, with TRBD1 matching over 7 bases. The CDR3 loop reads CAAGQARGTLHF. The CDR3, as DNA: TGTGCCGCTGGACAGGCTCGCGGTACCCTCCACTTT.